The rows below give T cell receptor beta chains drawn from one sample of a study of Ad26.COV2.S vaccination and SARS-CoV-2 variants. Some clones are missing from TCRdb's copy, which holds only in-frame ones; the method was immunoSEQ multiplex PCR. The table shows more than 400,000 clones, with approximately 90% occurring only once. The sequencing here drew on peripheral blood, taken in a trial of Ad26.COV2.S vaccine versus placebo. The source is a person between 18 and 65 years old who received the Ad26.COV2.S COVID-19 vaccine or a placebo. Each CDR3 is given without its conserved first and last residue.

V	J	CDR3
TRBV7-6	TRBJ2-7	ASSLRQGGFSYEQY
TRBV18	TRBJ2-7	ASSPGQGHYEQY
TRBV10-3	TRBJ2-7	AISDLAGNLGYEQY
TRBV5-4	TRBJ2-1	ASSHTSGGYNEQF
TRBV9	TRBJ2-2	ASSVGGDTGELF
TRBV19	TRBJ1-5	ASSTYGTGVLGSNQPQH
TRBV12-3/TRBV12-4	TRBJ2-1	ASSFPGYEQF
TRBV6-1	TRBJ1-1	ASSEAWATGFQNTEAF
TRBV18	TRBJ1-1	ASSPPAQAGTEAF
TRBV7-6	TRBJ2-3	ASSLQGGVGATDTQY
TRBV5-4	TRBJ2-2	ASSPDGLVTGELF
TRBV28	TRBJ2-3	ASTGGGFRTDTQY
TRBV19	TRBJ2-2	ASSSGTANTGELF
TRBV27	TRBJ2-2	ASRPTRDAGELF
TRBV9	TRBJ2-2	ASSAASGQDNTGELF
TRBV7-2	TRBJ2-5	ASSPLNGARGKETQY
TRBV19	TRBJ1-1	AIRTGGLAEAF
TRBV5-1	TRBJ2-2	ASSPIEQGLGTGELF
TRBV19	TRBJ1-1	ASSIDSGTNTEAF
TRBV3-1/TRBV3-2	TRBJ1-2	ASSQVFSTVAYYGYT
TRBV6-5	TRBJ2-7	ASSYRDSSYEQY
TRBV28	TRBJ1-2	ASSSGENYGYT
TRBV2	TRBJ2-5	ASSEYSQGTQY
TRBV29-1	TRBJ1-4	SVPLGTGVNEKLF
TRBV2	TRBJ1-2	ASKIVDRNYGYT
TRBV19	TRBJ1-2	ASSTGTGRPYGYT
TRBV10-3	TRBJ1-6	AISDRGQGRSPLH
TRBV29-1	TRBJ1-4	SVLNRQGGEEKLF
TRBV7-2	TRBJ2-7	ASSLAIQGASAEQY
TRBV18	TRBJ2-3	ASSSSGIIQGDTDTQY
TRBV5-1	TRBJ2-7	ASSFSGSYEQY
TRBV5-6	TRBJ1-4	ASSPSRDRDEKLF
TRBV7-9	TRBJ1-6	ASRQGQGRNSPLH
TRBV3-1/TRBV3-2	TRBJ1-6	ASSQKGGYNSPLH
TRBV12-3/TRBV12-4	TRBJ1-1	ASSLLGGTEAF
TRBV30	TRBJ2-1	AWSVKGLAFNEQF
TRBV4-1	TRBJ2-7	ASSQPGPSYEQY
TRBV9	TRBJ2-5	ASSEQGHQETQY
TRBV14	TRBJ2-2	ASSQANTGELF
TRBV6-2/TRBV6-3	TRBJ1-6	ASSYGGYVRNSPLH
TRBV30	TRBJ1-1	AWSDPSLNTEAF
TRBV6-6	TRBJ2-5	ASSFGFTQY
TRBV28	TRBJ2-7	ASSSLTEQY
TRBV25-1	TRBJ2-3	ASTKEPDTQY